Below, one T cell receptor (beta chain) is given with its context. What it recognizes is unknown. The CDR3 has 15 residues. V dropped 5 bases and J dropped 7; count of bases not matched to a gene: 10. TCRdb used MiXCR to reprocess the 5' RACE reads, holding one entry per CDR3 protein. This sample has 45,000 to 55,000 distinct CDR3 sequences, with roughly 3.8% found just once. These data originate in a study of neurological immune-mediated disorders. Study outcomes and limitations: Because no CDR3 amino acid sequences were shared across subjects by expanded clones, private repertoires were suggested in all groups. While HTLV-1-associated myelopathy showed the greatest TCR clonal expansion, multiple sclerosis showed the least, falling below healthy controls. As far as clinical or MRI features were concerned, none was associated with the multiple sclerosis repertoire cluster.

V is TRBV12-3 or TRBV12-4 and J is TRBJ1-4, with 7 bases lining up with TRBD1. This TCR derives from a man aged 60 to 75 with multiple sclerosis. The source material was PBMCs. The CDR3 reads CASSPDRVGSEKLFF. CDR3 DNA sequence: TGTGCCAGCAGTCCAGACAGGGTGGGAAGTGAAAAACTGTTTTTT.